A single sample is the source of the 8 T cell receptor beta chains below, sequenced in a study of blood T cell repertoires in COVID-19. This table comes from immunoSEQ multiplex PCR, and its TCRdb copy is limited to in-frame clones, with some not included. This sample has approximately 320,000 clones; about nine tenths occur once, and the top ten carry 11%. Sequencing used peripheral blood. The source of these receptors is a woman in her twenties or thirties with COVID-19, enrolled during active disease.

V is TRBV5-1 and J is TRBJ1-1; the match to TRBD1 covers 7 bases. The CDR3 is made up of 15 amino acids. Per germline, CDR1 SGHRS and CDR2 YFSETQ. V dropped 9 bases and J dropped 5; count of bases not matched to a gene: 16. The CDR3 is CATRGSGTVKTEAFF. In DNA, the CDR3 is TGCGCCACCAGGGGGTCAGGGACAGTAAAGACTGAAGCTTTCTTT.

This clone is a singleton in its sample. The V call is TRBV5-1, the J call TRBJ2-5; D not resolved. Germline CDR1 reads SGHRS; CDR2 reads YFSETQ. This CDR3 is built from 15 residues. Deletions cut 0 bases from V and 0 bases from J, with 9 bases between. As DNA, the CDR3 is TGCGCCAGCAGCTTGGCTGTTCAGTACCAAGAGACCCAGTACTTC. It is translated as CASSLAVQYQETQYF.

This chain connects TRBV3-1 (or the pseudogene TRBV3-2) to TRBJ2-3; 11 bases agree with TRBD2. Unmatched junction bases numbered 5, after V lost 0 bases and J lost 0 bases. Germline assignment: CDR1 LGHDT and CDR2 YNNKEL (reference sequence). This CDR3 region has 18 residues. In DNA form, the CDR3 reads TGTGCCAGCAGCCAAGATATGAGGACTAGCGGGAGCACAGATACGCAGTATTTT. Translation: CASSQDMRTSGSTDTQYF.

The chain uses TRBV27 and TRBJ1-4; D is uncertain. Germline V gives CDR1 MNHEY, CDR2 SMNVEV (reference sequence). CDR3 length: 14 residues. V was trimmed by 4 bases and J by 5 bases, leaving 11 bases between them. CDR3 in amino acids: CASSSNSPNEKLFF. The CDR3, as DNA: TGTGCCAGCAGTTCGAACAGTCCAAATGAAAAACTGTTTTTT.

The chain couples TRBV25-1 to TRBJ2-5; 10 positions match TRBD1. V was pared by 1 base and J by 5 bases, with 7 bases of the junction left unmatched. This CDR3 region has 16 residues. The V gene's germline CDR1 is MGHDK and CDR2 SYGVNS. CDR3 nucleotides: TGTGCCAGCAGTGAATGGGATAGGGACAGGGGTGAGACCCAGTACTTC. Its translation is CASSEWDRDRGETQYF.

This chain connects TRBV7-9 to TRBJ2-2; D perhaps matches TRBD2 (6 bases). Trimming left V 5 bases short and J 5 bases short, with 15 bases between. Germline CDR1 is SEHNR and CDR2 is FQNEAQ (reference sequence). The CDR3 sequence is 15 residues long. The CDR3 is CASSLGLVLTGELFF. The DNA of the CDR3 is TGTGCCAGCAGCCTGGGACTCGTATTGACCGGGGAGCTGTTTTTT.

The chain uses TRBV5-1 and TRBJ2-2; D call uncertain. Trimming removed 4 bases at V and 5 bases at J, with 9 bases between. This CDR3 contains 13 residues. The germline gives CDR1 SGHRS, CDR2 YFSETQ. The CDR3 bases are TGCGCCAGCAGCGTAACAGTGACCGGGGAGCTGTTTTTT. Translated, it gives CASSVTVTGELFF.

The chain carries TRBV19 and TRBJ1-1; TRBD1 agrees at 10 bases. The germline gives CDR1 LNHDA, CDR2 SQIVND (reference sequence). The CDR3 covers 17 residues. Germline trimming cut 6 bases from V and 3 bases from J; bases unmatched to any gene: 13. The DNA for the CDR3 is TGTGCCAGTAGAAAGACAGGGGGCTTTGCCGCTCACACTGAAGCTTTCTTT. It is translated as CASRKTGGFAAHTEAFF.